The next 26 T cell receptor beta chains were all read from a single sample in a study of cytomegalovirus exposure and HLA in healthy donors. In the PCR, 60 Vbeta and 13 Jbeta primers were used. The table came from immunoSEQ multiplex PCR; TCRdb's copy has only in-frame clones and leaves some out. The sample contains tens of thousands of clones, about two thirds of which appear only once. Input material: PBMCs. The receptors derive from a woman between 50 and 59 years old in good health and CMV-seropositive.

This rearrangement joins TRBV30 to TRBJ1-1; TRBD1 might be the D (5 bases). Looked up from germline, CDR1 is GTSNPN and CDR2 is SVGIG (reference sequence). Trimming left V 0 bases short and J 5 bases short, with 13 bases between. This CDR3 contains 14 residues. CDR3 residues: CAWSVGALGTEAFF. The CDR3 coding sequence is TGTGCCTGGAGTGTAGGGGCTTTGGGGACTGAAGCTTTCTTT.

The genes are TRBV28 and TRBJ2-5, with 10 bases fitting TRBD1. The V segment lost 6 bases and the J segment 5 bases; nucleotides outside the gene matches: 6. The germline V gene has CDR1 MDHEN and CDR2 SYDVKM. The CDR3 has 14 residues. The CDR3 DNA follows: TGTGCCAGCAGGCAACCGGGACAGGGGGAGACCCAGTACTTC. This encodes CASRQPGQGETQYF.

This clone has just one count. This chain connects TRBV19 to TRBJ1-2, with a possible D match to TRBD1 (5 bases). The CDR3 extends over 17 amino acids. Germline CDR1 and CDR2: LNHDA and SQIVND (reference sequence). V was shortened by 7 bases and J by 4 bases, with 25 bases between the two germline ends. The CDR3, as DNA: TGTGCCAGTACTCCTGACAGCGTGTCTTGGATAGTCTATGGCTACACCTTC. This sequence encodes CASTPDSVSWIVYGYTF.

The rearrangement uses TRBV7-3 and TRBJ1-2; D is undetermined. V dropped 5 bases and J dropped 0 bases, with 13 bases sitting between them. The CDR3 is made up of 15 amino acids. Germline V CDR1 and CDR2: SGHTA, FQGTGA. Here the CDR3 DNA reads TGTGCCAGCAGCCGTCCGGGAACCTCTAACTATGGCTACACCTTC. It yields the protein CASSRPGTSNYGYTF.

The chain combines TRBV9 with TRBJ2-1; 13 bases are a match to TRBD2. This CDR3 has 16 residues. Germline V gene sequence: CDR1 SGDLS, CDR2 YYNGEE. Trimming cost V 0 bases and J 8 bases; bases outside gene matches: 5. The CDR3 spells CASSVVGLAGVDEQFF. The CDR3 nucleotides are TGTGCCAGCAGCGTAGTCGGACTAGCGGGAGTCGATGAGCAGTTCTTC. Combining the CDR3 with reference TRBV9 and TRBJ2-1 gives the whole variable domain DSGVTQTPKHLITATGQRVTLRCSPRSGDLSVYWYQQSLDQGLQFLIQYYNGEERAKGNILERFSAQQFPDLHSELNLSSLELGDSALYFCASSVVGLAGVDEQFFGPGTRLTVL.

V usage is TRBV27 and J usage is TRBJ2-7; no definite D call. Germline V gene lookup returns CDR1 MNHEY and CDR2 SMNVEV (reference sequence). V was trimmed by 8 bases and J by 2 bases, leaving 16 bases between them. The CDR3 covers 14 residues. CDR3 DNA: TGTGCCAGCTCCTCGAGTATTGGTCCCTACGAGCAGTACTTC. It translates to CASSSSIGPYEQYF.

This clone was picked up a small number of times. The rearrangement joins TRBV19 to TRBJ2-3, with TRBD1 as a possible D gene (5 bases). Germline CDR1 is LNHDA and CDR2 is SQIVND (reference sequence). Trimming took off 6 bases at V and 4 bases at J, with 14 bases between the two ends. The CDR3 is made up of 14 amino acids. The CDR3 DNA follows: TGTGCCAGTAGCGAGCAGGGTACGGCAGATACGCAGTATTTT. It encodes CASSEQGTADTQYF.

The rearrangement joins TRBV5-1 to TRBJ2-1; possible D gene TRBD2, 6 bases. Germline assignment: CDR1 SGHRS and CDR2 YFSETQ. CDR3 length equals 13 residues. V was trimmed by 4 bases and J by 8 bases, leaving 13 bases between them. CDR3 coding DNA: TGCGCCAGCAGCCTAGCGTTTACGGATGAGCAGTTCTTC. It translates to CASSLAFTDEQFF.

The chain has TRBV19 and TRBJ1-1; TRBD1 matches 8 bases. Germline V gene data show CDR1 as LNHDA and CDR2 as SQIVND (reference sequence). The ends lost 6 bases at V and 2 bases at J; junction bases unmatched: 8. The CDR3 length is 15 residues. DNA of the CDR3: TGTGCCAGTAGGGACAGGGACGTCCCTAACACTGAAGCTTTCTTT. Protein product: CASRDRDVPNTEAFF.

The rearrangement links TRBV2 to TRBJ2-7, with TRBD2 matching 7 bases. This CDR3 has 20 residues. After removal of 6 bases from V and 2 bases from J, the junction contained 25 bases not matched to a gene. Germline V lookup: CDR1 SNHLY, CDR2 FYNNEI. The CDR3 loop is CASSPDGARLAGMRPYEQYF. The CDR3 DNA reads TGTGCCAGCAGCCCAGACGGGGCGAGACTAGCCGGAATGCGTCCCTACGAGCAGTACTTC.

This clone has a handful of counts. The chain employs TRBV6-4 and TRBJ2-5; unclear D gene. The DNA end lines up better with TRBJ2-7; the J call may be wrong. The CDR3 is 13 residues long. CDR1 is MRHNA, CDR2 SNTAGT, per germline. The CDR3 loop is CASSDESLYEQYF. The DNA of the CDR3 is TGTGCCAGCAGTGACGAGAGCCTCTACGAGCAGTACTTC.

The V gene is TRBV19, the J gene TRBJ1-6, with 8 bases that match TRBD1. The CDR3 covers 13 residues. Trimming cost V 5 bases and J 9 bases; bases outside gene matches: 3. CDR1 and CDR2 (germline): LNHDA, SQIVND (reference sequence). CDR3 in amino acids: CASSGQGGSPLHF. The CDR3 nucleotides are TGTGCCAGTAGTGGACAGGGAGGTTCACCCCTCCACTTT. Based on the CDR3 plus reference TRBV19 and TRBJ1-6, the full variable domain is DGGITQSPKYLFRKEGQNVTLSCEQNLNHDAMYWYRQDPGQGLRLIYYSQIVNDFQKGDIAEGYSVSREKKESFPLTVTSAQKNPTAFYLCASSGQGGSPLHFGNGTRLTVT.

The chain uses TRBV6-4 and TRBJ2-1; 13 nucleotides agree with TRBD2. Looked up from germline, CDR1 is MRHNA and CDR2 is SNTAGT. The CDR3 totals 16 residues. Trimming removed 3 bases from V and 7 bases from J; junction bases left unmatched: 6. CDR3 sequence reads: CASSEQGLAGMNEQFF. The CDR3 coding sequence is TGTGCCAGCAGTGAACAGGGACTAGCGGGAATGAATGAGCAGTTCTTC.

The rearrangement uses TRBV28 and TRBJ2-5, with 11 bases matching TRBD1. Germline lookup yields CDR1 MDHEN and CDR2 SYDVKM. The CDR3 contains 16 residues. V shed 5 bases, J shed 0 bases, and the junction held 5 bases outside the gene matches. The CDR3, as DNA: TGTGCCAGCAGTCACTGGGACAGGGGGTACCAAGAGACCCAGTACTTC. This gives the protein CASSHWDRGYQETQYF. Variable domain in full (rest from reference TRBV28 and TRBJ2-5): DVKVTQSSRYLVKRTGEKVFLECVQDMDHENMFWYRQDPGLGLRLIYFSYDVKMKEKGDIPEGYSVSREKKERFSLILESASTNQTSMYLCASSHWDRGYQETQYFGPGTRLLVL.

This clone was counted a single time. This chain uses TRBV14 with TRBJ1-3; D might be TRBD1 (6 bases). V lost 4 bases and J lost 6, with 19 bases in between. The CDR3 runs 16 residues. Germline values: CDR1 SGHDN, CDR2 FVKESK. The CDR3 loop reads CASSRTELTLANTIYF. For the CDR3, the DNA is TGTGCCAGCAGCCGGACAGAACTTACTCTGGCAAACACCATATATTTT.

The rearrangement uses TRBV5-6 and TRBJ2-7; D gene ambiguous. The V gene lost 0 bases and the J gene lost 0 bases, with 4 bases spanning the gap. The CDR3 sequence is 13 residues long. Germline CDR1 reads SGHDT; CDR2 reads YYEEEE. CDR3 sequence reads: CASSLVVSYEQYF. In DNA form, the CDR3 reads TGTGCCAGCAGCTTGGTCGTCTCCTACGAGCAGTACTTC.

The V and J genes are TRBV10-3 and TRBJ2-2; maybe TRBD2 (6 bases). The V and J ends lost 5 bases and 0 bases respectively, with 10 bases between them. This CDR3 is 15 amino acids long. Germline V CDR1 and CDR2: ENHRY, SYGVKD. CDR3 sequence: CAISLGGTNTGELFF. DNA for the CDR3: TGTGCCATCAGTCTTGGGGGGACGAACACCGGGGAGCTGTTTTTT.

There are a few counts of this clone. This sequence joins TRBV19 and TRBJ2-2, with D possibly matching TRBD1 (6 bases). This CDR3 has 16 amino acids. Germline loops: CDR1 LNHDA, CDR2 SQIVND (reference sequence). Trimming shortened V by 3 bases and J by 3 bases, and 14 bases separated the two germline ends. The DNA of the CDR3 is TGTGCCAGTAGTATGGGCTGGGACACTTACACCGGGGAGCTGTTTTTT. It codes for CASSMGWDTYTGELFF.

There are a few counts of this clone. Sequence at one end of the junction differs from germline and may be a read error. J is TRBJ2-3 and V is TRBV2, with TRBD1 matching 9 bases. Germline V gene lookup returns CDR1 SNHLY and CDR2 FYNNEI. The CDR3 contains 14 residues. CDR3 sequence (DNA): TGTGCCAGCACTGACAGGGGGACGGGCAGTGCACTAACTTTT. Amino acid sequence: CASTDRGTGSALTF. The full variable domain, completed using reference TRBV2 and TRBJ2-3, is EPEVTQTPSHQVTQMGQEVILRCVPISNHLYFYWYRQILGQKVEFLVSFYNNEISEKSEIFDDQFSVERPDGSNFTLKIRSTKLEDSAMYFCASTDRGTGSALTFGPGTRLTVL.

The chain uses TRBV5-4 and TRBJ1-4, with 8 positions matching TRBD1. The CDR3 consists of 14 residues. Germline CDR1 is SGHNT and CDR2 is YYREEE (reference sequence). V lost 5 bases and J lost 6; bases outside the gene matches: 6. The CDR3 sequence: CASRPGTGDEKLFF. The CDR3 region has the DNA TGTGCCAGCAGACCAGGGACAGGAGATGAAAAACTGTTTTTT.

J is TRBJ2-5 and V is TRBV28; 7 nucleotides line up with TRBD1. The DNA end lines up better with TRBJ2-7; the J call may be wrong. The CDR3 is 15 residues long. CDR1 MDHEN and CDR2 SYDVKM come from the germline V gene. As DNA, the CDR3 is TGTGCCAGCAGATCAACCGGGACAGTAAGCCACGAGCAGTACTTC. Translation gives CASRSTGTVSHEQYF.

The table lists this clone with a count of one. The genes are TRBV19 and TRBJ1-1; TRBD1 matches 9 bases. This CDR3 contains 15 residues. J was trimmed by 5 bases and V by 1 base; bases with no gene match: 5. Germline CDR1 and CDR2: LNHDA and SQIVND (reference sequence). The CDR3 spells CASSIVDRGRTEAFF. DNA for the CDR3: TGTGCCAGTAGTATAGTAGACAGGGGGAGGACTGAAGCTTTCTTT.

V usage is TRBV5-1 and J usage is TRBJ2-7, with D perhaps matching TRBD2 (6 bases). The germline V and J ends were trimmed by 0 bases and 3 bases, with 13 bases remaining between them. The length of the CDR3 is 15 residues. CDR1 and CDR2 (germline): SGHRS, YFSETQ. The CDR3 DNA reads TGCGCCAGCAGCTTGGCTGGAGGGAACGTCTACGAGCAGTACTTC. This encodes CASSLAGGNVYEQYF.

This sequence joins TRBV29-1 and TRBJ2-2; TRBD1 matches 10 bases. CDR1 and CDR2 (germline): SQVTM, ANQGSEA. With V trimmed by 6 bases and J by 7 bases, 5 bases remained unmatched. The CDR3 contains 13 residues. The CDR3, as DNA: TGCAGCGTAGCTGGGACAGGGGACGGGGAGCTGTTTTTT. Translated: CSVAGTGDGELFF.

The V call is TRBV14, the J call TRBJ1-1; 11 positions match TRBD1. Losses at the gene ends were 4 bases for V and 4 bases for J; bases not matched to a gene: 8. Germline-derived CDR1 and CDR2 are SGHDN and FVKESK. CDR3 length: 16 residues. The CDR3 sequence: CASSRGQGALGTEAFF. Written as DNA, the CDR3 is TGTGCCAGCAGCCGAGGACAGGGGGCGCTGGGCACTGAAGCTTTCTTT. The variable domain in full, with the rest retrieved from reference TRBV14 and TRBJ1-1, is EAGVTQFPSHSVIEKGQTVTLRCDPISGHDNLYWYRRVMGKEIKFLLHFVKESKQDESGMPNNRFLAERTGGTYSTLKVQPAELEDSGVYFCASSRGQGALGTEAFFGQGTRLTVV.

This chain connects TRBV27 to TRBJ1-6; the D gene is possibly TRBD1 (5 bases). Looked up from germline, CDR1 is MNHEY and CDR2 is SMNVEV (reference sequence). V was pared by 2 bases and J by 7 bases, with 12 bases between. CDR3 length: 15 amino acids. The CDR3 DNA follows: TGTGCCAGCAGTTTACGCGGGGGGGACAATTCACCCCTCCACTTT. This encodes CASSLRGGDNSPLHF.